The sequence of this T cell receptor (beta chain) was determined in a study of regulatory T cells in long-lasting Graves disease. This clonotype was found a few times. Construction of TCR beta libraries relied on iRepertoire HTBI primers and on Arm-PCR targeting CDR3 regions. TCRdb independently ran MiXCR on the multiplex PCR reads; one entry per CDR3 protein. Among roughly 610,000 distinct CDR3 sequences listed, 15% to 20% were seen once. Sample time point: newly diagnosed GD, antithyroid drugs for less than 3 months. Extracted PBMC RNA gave rise to the TCR library. Germline-derived CDR1 and CDR2 are SGHDT and YYEEEE. This CDR3 is built from 15 residues. The ends lost 1 base at V and 7 bases at J; junction bases unmatched: 9. These same data were also listed under a study on T cells in Graves' hyperthyroidism and ophthalmopathy.

This sequence originates from a man aged 18 to 30 with Graves disease. This sample comprised peripheral blood mononuclear cells (PBMCs), obtained at new diagnosis, from a patient treated with antithyroid drugs. V gene TRBV5-6 combines with J gene TRBJ2-7; TRBD1 aligns across 9 bases. The CDR3 is CASSLPGTGLSEQYF. CDR3 DNA sequence: TGTGCCAGCAGCTTGCCTGGGACAGGGCTTTCAGAGCAGTACTTC.